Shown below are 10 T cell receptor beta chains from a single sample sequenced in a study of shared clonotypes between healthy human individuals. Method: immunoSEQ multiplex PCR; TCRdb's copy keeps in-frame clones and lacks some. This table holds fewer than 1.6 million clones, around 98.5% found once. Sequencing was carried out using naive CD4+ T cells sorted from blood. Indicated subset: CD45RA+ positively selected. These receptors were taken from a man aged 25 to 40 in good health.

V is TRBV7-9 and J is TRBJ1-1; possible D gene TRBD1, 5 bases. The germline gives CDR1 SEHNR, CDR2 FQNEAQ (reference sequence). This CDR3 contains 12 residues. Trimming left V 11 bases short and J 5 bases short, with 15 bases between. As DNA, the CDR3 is TGTGCCTTCAGGGAGGGGCTGACTGAAGCTTTCTTT. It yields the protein CAFREGLTEAFF.

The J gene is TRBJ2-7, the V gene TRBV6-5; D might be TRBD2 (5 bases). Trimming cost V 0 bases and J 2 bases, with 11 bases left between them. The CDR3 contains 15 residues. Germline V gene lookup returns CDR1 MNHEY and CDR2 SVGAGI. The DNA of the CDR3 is TGTGCCAGCAGTTACTCGAGGGAACCTACCTACGAGCAGTACTTC. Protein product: CASSYSREPTYEQYF.

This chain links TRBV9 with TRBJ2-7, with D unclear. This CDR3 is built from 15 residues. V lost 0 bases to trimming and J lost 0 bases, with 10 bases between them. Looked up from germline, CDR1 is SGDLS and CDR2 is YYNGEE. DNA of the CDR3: TGTGCCAGCAGCGTAGATGGTCCCAGCTCCTACGAGCAGTACTTC. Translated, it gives CASSVDGPSSYEQYF.

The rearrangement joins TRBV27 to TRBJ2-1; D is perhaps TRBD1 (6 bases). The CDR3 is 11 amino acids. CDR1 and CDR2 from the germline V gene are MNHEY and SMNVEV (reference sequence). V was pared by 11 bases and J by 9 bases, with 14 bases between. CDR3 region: CADQGIGEQFF. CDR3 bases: TGTGCCGATCAGGGGATTGGTGAGCAGTTCTTC.

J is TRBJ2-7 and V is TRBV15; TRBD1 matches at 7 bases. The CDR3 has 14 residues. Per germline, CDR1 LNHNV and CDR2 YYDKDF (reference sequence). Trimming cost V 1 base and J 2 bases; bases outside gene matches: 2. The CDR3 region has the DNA TGTGCCACCAGCAGAGTGACAGGGACCTACGAGCAGTACTTC. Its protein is CATSRVTGTYEQYF.

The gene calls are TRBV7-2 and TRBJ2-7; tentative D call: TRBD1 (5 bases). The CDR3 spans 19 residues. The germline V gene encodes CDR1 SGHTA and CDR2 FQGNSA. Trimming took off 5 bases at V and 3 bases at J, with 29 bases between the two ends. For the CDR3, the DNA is TGTGCCAGCAGCCTTAGTCAGGGTGGCACTCCTAGTCCCGACTACGAGCAGTACTTC. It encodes CASSLSQGGTPSPDYEQYF.

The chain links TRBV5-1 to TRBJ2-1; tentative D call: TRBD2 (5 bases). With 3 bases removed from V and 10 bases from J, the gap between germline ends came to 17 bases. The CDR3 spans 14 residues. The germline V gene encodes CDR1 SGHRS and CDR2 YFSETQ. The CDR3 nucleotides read TGCGCCAGCAGCTCGGGGTTGGTTTTCGAGGAGCAGTTCTTC. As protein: CASSSGLVFEEQFF.

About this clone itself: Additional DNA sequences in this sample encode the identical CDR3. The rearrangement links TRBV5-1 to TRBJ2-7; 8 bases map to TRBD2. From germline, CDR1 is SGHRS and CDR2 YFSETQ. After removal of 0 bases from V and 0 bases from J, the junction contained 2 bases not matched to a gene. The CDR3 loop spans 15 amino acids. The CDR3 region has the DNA TGCGCCAGCAGCTTGGTCCTAGCGGGCTCCTACGAGCAGTACTTC. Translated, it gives CASSLVLAGSYEQYF.

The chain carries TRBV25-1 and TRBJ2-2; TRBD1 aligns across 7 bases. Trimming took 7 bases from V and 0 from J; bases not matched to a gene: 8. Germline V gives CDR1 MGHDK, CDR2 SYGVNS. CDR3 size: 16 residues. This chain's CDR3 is CASKSGTDSNTGELFF. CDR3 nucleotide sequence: TGTGCCAGCAAATCCGGGACAGACTCGAACACCGGGGAGCTGTTTTTT.

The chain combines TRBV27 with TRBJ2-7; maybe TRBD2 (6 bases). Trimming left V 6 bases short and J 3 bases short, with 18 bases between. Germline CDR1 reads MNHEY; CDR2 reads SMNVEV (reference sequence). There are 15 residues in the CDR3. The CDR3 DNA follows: TGTGCCAGCAGCCCCTTGCTCGGGGGTGGCTACGAGCAGTACTTC. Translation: CASSPLLGGGYEQYF.